One sample yielded the 2 T cell receptor beta chains listed below, sequenced in a study of a mutant IDH1 vaccine in newly diagnosed glioma. Their specific antigens are unknown. Specified time point: week 11, during vaccination. A single vaccine dose contained 300 ug of mutant IDH1 20-mer peptide, and topical imiquimod was used with it. Produced via immunoSEQ multiplex PCR; TCRdb's table is partial and in-frame only. The sample lists some 59,000 clones, around 89% occurring once. The sample was PBMCs, taken from a glioma patient whose treatment included an IDH1 peptide vaccine. The receptors were sampled from a man aged 40-49 years with glioma.

J is TRBJ2-1 and V is TRBV4-2; unclear D gene. The CDR3 has 12 residues. Germline V gives CDR1 LGHNA, CDR2 YNFKEQ. Deletions cut 0 bases from V and 10 bases from J, with 7 bases between. In DNA form, the CDR3 reads TGTGCCAGCAGCCAAGAGAGGCCGGAGCAGTTCTTC. Translated: CASSQERPEQFF.

V usage is TRBV7-9 and J usage is TRBJ2-3; D unresolved. CDR1 and CDR2 (germline): SEHNR, FQNEAQ (reference sequence). V gave up 1 base and J gave up 1 base, with 3 bases separating them. This CDR3 spans 13 amino acids. CDR3 in amino acids: CASSLGGTDTQYF. The CDR3 DNA reads TGTGCCAGCAGCTTAGGGGGCACAGATACGCAGTATTTT.